The clone carrying this T cell receptor (beta chain) appeared many times. Its target is not known. Not enrolled were patients with uncontrolled infection, other autoimmune disease, pregnancy or lactation. Amplified regions were TCR beta CDR3 sequences from RNA transcripts. TCR CDR3 regions were first amplified by RT-PCR with HTBI primers. Via MiXCR, TCRdb re-called the multiplex PCR reads, giving one row per CDR3 protein. The sample contains around 600,000 distinct CDR3 sequences, over 40% of which appear only once. This sample stems from a study of T cells in Graves' hyperthyroidism and ophthalmopathy. Study observations and caveats: Blood samples included most of the expanded thyroid clonotypes exceeding 0.001. Prediction of ophthalmopathy progression came a median approximately 6.5 months pre-onset.

What was sequenced was peripheral blood or thyroid tissue (not recorded which). The sequence derives from an adult man with Graves' disease, either hyperthyroidism or ophthalmopathy (not recorded which).

The CDR3 is CATSDLGQGSGYTF. CDR3 nucleotide sequence: TGTGCCACCAGTGATTTGGGCCAGGGAAGTGGCTACACCTTC. The rearrangement links TRBV24-1 to TRBJ1-2, with D possibly matching TRBD1 (5 bases). Germline CDR1 and CDR2: KGHDR and SFDVKD. CDR3 length equals 14 residues. Trimming took off 0 bases at V and 7 bases at J, with 11 bases between the two ends.